The rows below give T cell receptor beta chains drawn from one sample of a study of identical twins. TCRdb reprocessed the 5' RACE reads with MiXCR, giving one entry per CDR3 protein. The data contain roughly 1,500,000 distinct CDR3 sequences, around 33% of them singletons. Material for sequencing was cord blood. These receptor sequences come from a newborn girl in good health. CDR3s include the opening cysteine and the closing phenylalanine or tryptophan. Each record gives: D gene, clone size, V gene, J gene, CDR3 DNA, CDR3 protein. D genes are given only for firm matches. Expanded clones get a size class; other rows say once, few or many, or leave the size out.

D gene: NA; clone size: NA; V gene: TRBV6-1; J gene: TRBJ1-5; CDR3 DNA: TGTGCCAGCAGTGAAACACCGAGCAATCAGCCCCAGCATTTT; CDR3 protein: CASSETPSNQPQHF
D gene: NA; clone size: few; V gene: TRBV20-1; J gene: TRBJ1-5; CDR3 DNA: TGCAGTGCCAATAACAGGGCCAATCAGCCCCAGCATTTT; CDR3 protein: CSANNRANQPQHF
D gene: NA; clone size: NA; V gene: TRBV7-9; J gene: TRBJ1-2; CDR3 DNA: TGTGCCAGCAGCTTCTGGGACCCACCCGGCTATGGCTACACCTTC; CDR3 protein: CASSFWDPPGYGYTF
D gene: TRBD2; clone size: few; V gene: TRBV20-1; J gene: TRBJ2-7; CDR3 DNA: TGCAGTGCTAGAGGGAGACTAGCGGGAGCGGAGTACGAGCAGTACTTC; CDR3 protein: CSARGRLAGAEYEQYF
D gene: TRBD1; clone size: NA; V gene: TRBV29-1; J gene: TRBJ2-1; CDR3 DNA: TGCAGCGTTGCGGGACAGGGGGCCTACGAGCAGTTCTTC; CDR3 protein: CSVAGQGAYEQFF
D gene: NA; clone size: few; V gene: TRBV4-2; J gene: TRBJ1-1; CDR3 DNA: TGTGCCAGCAGCCAAAGGTCCTGGGAGACAGTGAACACTGAAGCTTTCTTT; CDR3 protein: CASSQRSWETVNTEAFF
D gene: NA; clone size: NA; V gene: TRBV7-2; J gene: TRBJ1-6; CDR3 DNA: TGTGCCAGCAGCTTAGAGGCGGGGAATTCACCCCTCCACTTT; CDR3 protein: CASSLEAGNSPLHF
D gene: NA; clone size: few; V gene: TRBV27; J gene: TRBJ2-1; CDR3 DNA: TGTGCCAGCAGTTTATTTCGCGCGGGACCACAATACTACAATGAGCAGTTCTTC; CDR3 protein: CASSLFRAGPQYYNEQFF
D gene: NA; clone size: NA; V gene: TRBV4-2; J gene: TRBJ1-2; CDR3 DNA: TGTGCCAGCAGCCAAGAGACCAGGGAAAACTATGGCCACACCTTC; CDR3 protein: CASSQETRENYGHTF
D gene: NA; clone size: NA; V gene: TRBV11-2; J gene: TRBJ2-1; CDR3 DNA: TGTGCCAGCAGCGCCAGCGTAGCGGAGTACAATGAGCAGTTCTTC; CDR3 protein: CASSASVAEYNEQFF
D gene: NA; clone size: few; V gene: TRBV5-1; J gene: TRBJ1-4; CDR3 DNA: TGCGCCAGCAGCTCGGACAGTTCTAATGAAAAACTGTTTTTT; CDR3 protein: CASSSDSSNEKLFF
D gene: NA; clone size: NA; V gene: TRBV12-3/TRBV12-4; J gene: TRBJ2-1; CDR3 DNA: TGTGCCAGCAGTAGCCTCCTTCCGGGGCATGAGCAGTTCTTC; CDR3 protein: CASSSLLPGHEQFF
D gene: TRBD2; clone size: few; V gene: TRBV5-1; J gene: TRBJ2-1; CDR3 DNA: TGCGCCAGCAGCGTGGGACTAGCGGGATCTATTTACAATGAGCAGTTCTTC; CDR3 protein: CASSVGLAGSIYNEQFF
D gene: NA; clone size: many; V gene: TRBV28; J gene: TRBJ2-7; CDR3 DNA: TGTGCCAGCAGTCTACAGGGGGGGCCCTACGAGCAGTACTTC; CDR3 protein: CASSLQGGPYEQYF
D gene: NA; clone size: NA; V gene: TRBV29-1; J gene: TRBJ2-1; CDR3 DNA: TGCAGCGTTGAAGATCGTAGACCCAGATCGGGGTATAATGAGCAGTTCTTC; CDR3 protein: CSVEDRRPRSGYNEQFF
D gene: TRBD2; clone size: NA; V gene: TRBV27; J gene: TRBJ2-1; CDR3 DNA: TGTGCCAGCAGTGTACTAGCGTACAATGAGCAGTTCTTC; CDR3 protein: CASSVLAYNEQFF
D gene: TRBD2; clone size: NA; V gene: TRBV3-1; J gene: TRBJ2-1; CDR3 DNA: TGTGCCAGCAGCCAAGGGTCAGCGGGAGGGCTAGTGGGGGGGCAGTTCTTC; CDR3 protein: CASSQGSAGGLVGGQFF
D gene: TRBD1; clone size: NA; V gene: TRBV20-1; J gene: TRBJ1-1; CDR3 DNA: TGCAGTGCTAGGTGGGACAGGAACACTGAAGCTTTCTTT; CDR3 protein: CSARWDRNTEAFF
D gene: NA; clone size: NA; V gene: TRBV7-2; J gene: TRBJ2-7; CDR3 DNA: TGTGCCAGCAGCTTCCGTCAGGGGACTTTCTTCAACTACGAGCAGTACTTC; CDR3 protein: CASSFRQGTFFNYEQYF
D gene: TRBD1; clone size: NA; V gene: TRBV5-5; J gene: TRBJ2-1; CDR3 DNA: TGTGCCAGCAGCTTGGGGACAGGGATTAGCTCCTACAATGAGCAGTTCTTC; CDR3 protein: CASSLGTGISSYNEQFF
D gene: NA; clone size: few; V gene: TRBV2; J gene: TRBJ2-1; CDR3 DNA: TGTGCCAGCAGAATGGTCCAGAGTACCTACAATGAGCAGTTCTTC; CDR3 protein: CASRMVQSTYNEQFF
D gene: TRBD2; clone size: NA; V gene: TRBV11-2; J gene: TRBJ2-1; CDR3 DNA: TGTGCCAGCAGCTTAATGGGTAGCGGGGGGGCCAATGAGCAGTTCTTC; CDR3 protein: CASSLMGSGGANEQFF
D gene: TRBD2; clone size: few; V gene: TRBV9; J gene: TRBJ2-3; CDR3 DNA: TGTGCCAGCAGCGACCGACTAGCGGGGAGAGTTGGTACAGATACGCAGTATTTT; CDR3 protein: CASSDRLAGRVGTDTQYF
D gene: NA; clone size: NA; V gene: TRBV6-8; J gene: TRBJ2-1; CDR3 DNA: TGTGCCAGCAGTGAAGATGAGCAGTTCTTC; CDR3 protein: CASSEDEQFF
D gene: TRBD1; clone size: NA; V gene: TRBV28; J gene: TRBJ2-7; CDR3 DNA: TGTGCCAGCAGCTCCCCCCCCGGGACAGGGTTTAGCGAGCAGTACTTC; CDR3 protein: CASSSPPGTGFSEQYF
D gene: TRBD2; clone size: NA; V gene: TRBV18; J gene: TRBJ2-7; CDR3 DNA: TGTGCCAGCTCTCCGGGACTAGGGTCCGACGAGCAGTACTTC; CDR3 protein: CASSPGLGSDEQYF
D gene: NA; clone size: few; V gene: TRBV5-1; J gene: TRBJ1-4; CDR3 DNA: TGCGCCAGCAGCAAAGGTTCCGCAACTAATGAAAAACTGTTTTTT; CDR3 protein: CASSKGSATNEKLFF
D gene: NA; clone size: NA; V gene: TRBV7-9; J gene: TRBJ2-1; CDR3 DNA: TGTGCCAGCAGCCTACATAAGTTGGGCAGCTCCTACAATGAGCAGTTCTTC; CDR3 protein: CASSLHKLGSSYNEQFF
D gene: NA; clone size: NA; V gene: TRBV20-1; J gene: TRBJ1-5; CDR3 DNA: TGCAGTGCTAGGACCCAGGTTTGGTTTGGCAATCAGCCCCAGCATTTT; CDR3 protein: CSARTQVWFGNQPQHF